This is a list of T cell receptor beta chains from one sample in a study of blood T cell repertoires in COVID-19. The table came from immunoSEQ multiplex PCR; TCRdb's copy has only in-frame clones and leaves some out. The sample has 150,000 to 200,000 clones; approximately 93% are singletons. The sequencing sample was made of peripheral blood. These receptors all come from a woman aged 55-75 years with COVID-19, enrolled during active disease. CDR3s include the opening cysteine and the closing phenylalanine or tryptophan. The D gene is left open where the match is weak.

CDR3aa,d_gene,v_gene,j_gene
CASSFGGTQPYGYTF,.,TRBV5-1,TRBJ1-2
CATSRDRGGSYNSPLHF,.,TRBV15,TRBJ1-6
CATQRDRTNTGELFF,TRBD1,TRBV6-5,TRBJ2-2
CASSLEEPDQPQHF,.,TRBV7-8,TRBJ1-5
CASSLGTGTSGNTIYF,TRBD1,TRBV7-8,TRBJ1-3
CASTDRGPYEQYF,TRBD1,TRBV5-1,TRBJ2-7
CASSQGLGAGTEAFF,.,TRBV4-1,TRBJ1-1
CASTGQGGIEKLFF,TRBD1,TRBV2,TRBJ1-4
CASSFGRNTEAFF,.,TRBV6-5,TRBJ1-1
CASSYSSGSSPLHF,.,TRBV6-2/TRBV6-3,TRBJ1-6
CASSMGQGWYGYTF,TRBD1,TRBV19,TRBJ1-2
CASSLGDISYGYTF,.,TRBV7-8,TRBJ1-2
CASRADYMNTEAFF,.,TRBV27,TRBJ1-1
CASSPGLPSGANVLTF,.,TRBV5-1,TRBJ2-6
CASSTDRGNTIYF,.,TRBV7-6,TRBJ1-3
CSVRGNGEKLFF,.,TRBV29-1,TRBJ1-4
CASRTGSVEPQHF,.,TRBV12-3/TRBV12-4,TRBJ1-5
CASSFGTGDYGYTF,TRBD1,TRBV7-3,TRBJ1-2
CASIPIGLANNEQFF,TRBD2,TRBV7-2,TRBJ2-1
CASSFGIRADTDTQYF,.,TRBV11-2,TRBJ2-3
CASSRGTSGTTDTQYF,TRBD2,TRBV4-1,TRBJ2-3
CASSTRDSYTDTQYF,.,TRBV18,TRBJ2-3
CASSYTSGGARGNEQFF,TRBD2,TRBV7-2,TRBJ2-1
CASSYLASGGVTYNEQFF,TRBD2,TRBV6-2/TRBV6-3,TRBJ2-1
CASSVWDRNTEAFF,TRBD1,TRBV9,TRBJ1-1
CASSQSSGGGTDTQYF,TRBD2,TRBV4-2,TRBJ2-3
CASSQDIPVSGYTF,.,TRBV4-2,TRBJ1-2